This record looks at one TCR beta chain sequence and its context. It lacks a known antigen. A commercial ELISA kit detecting HCMV-specific IgG in serum was used to determine HCMV serostatus. Ficoll density gradient centrifugation was used to isolate peripheral blood mononuclear cells from blood. Reading from cysteine to phenylalanine, the CDR3 counts 15 amino acids. The entry carries no DNA sequence. CDR1 and CDR2 were assigned from the germline V gene (reference sequence) as SEHNR and FQNEAQ. This entry comes from a study of T cells expressing NK-cell markers (dated by TCRdb to 2020 to 2021). With regard to the full study: TCR beta-chain repertoires were profiled in sorted CD3+CD56+NKG2C+, CD3+CD56+NKG2C- and CD3+CD56-NKG2C+ T-cell subsets from fewer than 10 donors. The libraries were sequenced on Illumina HiSeq 2000/2500, MiSeq or NextSeq, producing 2 x 150 bp reads. Among the eight sequenced donors, seven were HCMV-seropositive and one was HCMV-seronegative. Randomly selected healthy volunteers, three men and five women, were used as the eight sequenced donors. Summary of the overall study and its limitations: Those dominant clonotypes were again the most abundant among CD3+CD56-NKG2C+ cells in several donors, at roughly 25-65%. It remained unclear whether the expanded NKG2C-expressing T cell clones were specific for HCMV antigens. For roughly six donors, the dominant CD3+CD56+NKG2C+ clonotypes were among the top 10 CD8+ clonotypes and accounted for about 1.0-7.0% of CD8+ T cells.

The instrument was an Illumina HiSeq 2000. 5'RACE template switching, by which a universal primer site and unique molecular identifiers were added, was used to make TCR beta cDNA libraries. cDNA synthesis was primed from the TCR beta constant segment and was followed by two successive PCR amplification steps. Under the source paper's analysis protocol: MIGEC was used to demultiplex reads and group reads by UMI, and MiTCR was used to assemble and quantify clonotypes. Only TCR cDNA sequences supported by at least two reads were kept to exclude erroneous sequences. The tcR package was used for downstream repertoire analysis, with clonotypes matched between fractions based on CDR3 nucleotide sequence plus V segment. Antigen specificity was annotated against VDJdb with VDJmatch, allowing one amino acid substitution in CDR3. Once TCRdb had reprocessed the reads, it stored one entry per CDR3 protein sequence and supplied no DNA. The V and J calls were determined by TCRdb, not by the authors. The table for this sample shows a few hundred thousand distinct CDR3 sequences. The ten largest clones add up to roughly 5.2% of the sample.

The sequence derives from a man aged 18-70 years in good health. The sample taken for sequencing was blood T cells: a sorted CD56 or NKG2C T cell subset, CD4+ or CD8+ T cells, or bulk PBMC T cells (not recorded which). The chain joins TRBV7-9 to TRBJ2-7; without DNA, the TCRdb call of TRBD2 cannot be checked. The CDR3 protein: CASSPGLLRVYEQYF.